Each of the 9 T cell receptor beta chains below was sequenced from the same sample in a study of cytomegalovirus exposure and HLA in healthy donors. The study ran its PCR with 60 Vbeta and 13 Jbeta primers. Some clones are missing from TCRdb's copy, which holds only in-frame ones; the method was immunoSEQ multiplex PCR. The sample contains approximately 150,000 clones, 50% to 75% of which appear only once. Sequencing was carried out using PBMCs. These receptors were taken from a woman aged 55-69 years in good health and CMV-seropositive.

This sequence joins TRBV15 and TRBJ1-2; TRBD1 matches 8 bases. Trimming cost V 4 bases and J 5 bases; bases outside gene matches: 6. This CDR3 comprises 14 residues. Per the germline V gene, CDR1 is LNHNV and CDR2 is YYDKDF (reference sequence). The CDR3 DNA is TGTGCCACCAGCACCCGGACAGGGAGATATGGCTACACCTTC. Its translation: CATSTRTGRYGYTF.

This clone was found a few times. The chain is built from TRBV28 and TRBJ2-5; TRBD1 might be the D (6 bases). CDR1 is MDHEN and CDR2 is SYDVKM in the germline V gene. The CDR3 is made up of 13 amino acids. Trimming cost V 2 bases and J 5 bases, with 9 bases left between them. The CDR3 coding sequence is TGTGCCAGCAGTTTAATTGGACAGGAGACCCAGTACTTC. Translation: CASSLIGQETQYF.

The chain employs TRBV2 and TRBJ2-5; maybe TRBD2 (5 bases). TRBJ2-7 matches the DNA end more closely, so the J call is doubtful. From germline, CDR1 is SNHLY and CDR2 FYNNEI. The CDR3 sequence is 13 residues long. The CDR3 sequence is CASRQRRSYEQYF. As DNA, the CDR3 is TGTGCCAGCCGCCAGCGGAGGTCCTACGAGCAGTACTTC.

This chain uses TRBV11-1 with TRBJ2-5, with a weak D call TRBD1 (7 bases). Germline V gene sequence: CDR1 SGHAT, CDR2 FQDESV (reference sequence). Trimming cost V 0 bases and J 5 bases, with 19 bases left between them. The CDR3 is 17 residues long. The CDR3 nucleotides read TGTGCCAGCAGCTTAGCTGGCAGGGGGATTCGGGAGGAGACCCAGTACTTC. Protein sequence: CASSLAGRGIREETQYF.

J is TRBJ1-5 and V is TRBV6-5; tentative D call: TRBD1 (5 bases). The germline V and J ends were trimmed by 6 bases and 2 bases, with 8 bases remaining between them. This CDR3 spans 13 amino acids. Germline CDR1 and CDR2: MNHEY and SVGAGI. This CDR3 is CASSRVRNQPQHF. The CDR3 DNA sequence: TGTGCCAGCAGCAGGGTTCGCAATCAGCCCCAGCATTTT.

Only a few counts were recorded for this clone. The chain employs TRBV9 and TRBJ2-7, with 8 positions matching TRBD2. This CDR3 has 16 amino acids. Germline CDR1 reads SGDLS; CDR2 reads YYNGEE. J gave up 6 bases and V 0 bases, and 11 bases lay outside the gene matches. CDR3 bases: TGTGCCAGCAGCGTAGGGATAGCGGGATCTACGGGCGAGCAGTACTTC. It translates to CASSVGIAGSTGEQYF.

The chain recombines TRBV28 with TRBJ2-4; 7 bases match TRBD1. Trimming cost V 6 bases and J 2 bases; bases outside gene matches: 10. Germline CDR1 and CDR2: MDHEN and SYDVKM. The CDR3 contains 16 residues. The CDR3 DNA is TGTGCCAGCAGGGACGGACAGGACCTAACCAAAAACATTCAGTACTTC. As protein: CASRDGQDLTKNIQYF.

This clone was detected only once. This rearrangement joins TRBV7-2 to TRBJ2-7; 10 bases line up with TRBD1. This CDR3 spans 16 amino acids. Unmatched junction bases numbered 5, after V lost 3 bases and J lost 0 bases. Germline CDR1 SGHTA, CDR2 FQGNSA. The CDR3 sequence is CASSLVGTGVSYEQYF. CDR3 DNA: TGTGCCAGCAGCTTGGTAGGGACAGGGGTCTCCTACGAGCAGTACTTC.

This chain links TRBV18 with TRBJ1-4; D is perhaps TRBD1 (5 bases). Trimming stripped 2 bases from V and 9 bases from J, with 13 bases between. Germline values: CDR1 KGHSH, CDR2 LQKENI. The CDR3 has 14 amino acids. The CDR3 bases are TGTGCCAGCTCACCAGGGACGGAGGGTAAAAAACTGTTTTTT. This codes for CASSPGTEGKKLFF. Filled out from reference TRBV18 and TRBJ1-4, the complete variable domain reads NAGVMQNPRHLVRRRGQEARLRCSPMKGHSHVYWYRQLPEEGLKFMVYLQKENIIDESGMPKERFSAEFPKEGPSILRIQQVVRGDSAAYFCASSPGTEGKKLFFGSGTQLSVL.